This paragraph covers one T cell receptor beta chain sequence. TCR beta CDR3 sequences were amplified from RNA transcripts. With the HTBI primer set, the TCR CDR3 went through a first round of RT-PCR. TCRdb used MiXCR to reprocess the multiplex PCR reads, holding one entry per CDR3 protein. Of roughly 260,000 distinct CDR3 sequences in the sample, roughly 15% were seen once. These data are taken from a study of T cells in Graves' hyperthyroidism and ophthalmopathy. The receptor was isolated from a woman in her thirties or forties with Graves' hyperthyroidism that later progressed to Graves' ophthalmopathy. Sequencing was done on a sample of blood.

In DNA, the CDR3 is TGTGCCAGCAGCTTTGCACTGGACTCCTATAATTCACCCCTCCACTTT. Its translation is CASSFALDSYNSPLHF. This sequence joins TRBV11-3 and TRBJ1-6; the D is unclear. V was trimmed by 3 bases and J by 0 bases, leaving 9 bases between them. Germline values: CDR1 SGHNT, CDR2 YENEEA. CDR3 size: 16 residues. Filled out from reference TRBV11-3 and TRBJ1-6, the complete variable domain reads EAGVVQSPRYKIIEKKQPVAFWCNPISGHNTLYWYLQNLGQGPELLIRYENEEAVDDSQLPKDRFSAERLKGVDSTLKIQPAELGDSAVYLCASSFALDSYNSPLHFGNGTRLTVT.